A single sample is the source of the 16 T cell receptor beta chains below, sequenced in a study of blood T cell repertoires in COVID-19. Produced via immunoSEQ multiplex PCR; TCRdb's table is partial and in-frame only. The sample has about 180,000 clones; 70% to 90% are singletons. Sequenced material: peripheral blood. The receptors here all came from a man in his late teens or twenties who had recovered from COVID-19.

V and J are TRBV28 and TRBJ2-6; no clear D gene. Germline V gene data show CDR1 as MDHEN and CDR2 as SYDVKM. The V gene lost 7 bases and the J gene lost 2 bases, with 6 bases spanning the gap. The CDR3 totals 13 residues. The chain's CDR3 is CASTFAGANVLTF. In DNA form, the CDR3 reads TGTGCCAGCACTTTCGCTGGGGCCAACGTCCTGACTTTC.

V and J are TRBV15 and TRBJ1-6; D unclear. This CDR3 region has 15 residues. Looked up from germline, CDR1 is LNHNV and CDR2 is YYDKDF (reference sequence). V gave up 0 bases and J gave up 10 bases, with 13 bases separating them. The CDR3 bases are TGTGCCACCAGCAGAGAAAAAACGGGTGGATCACCCCTCCACTTT. Protein sequence: CATSREKTGGSPLHF.

The CDR3 DNA follows: TGCAGCGTTTCAGGGGAGAGAACTGAAGCTTTCTTT. Its translation: CSVSGERTEAFF. This chain uses TRBV29-1 with TRBJ1-1; a possible D gene is TRBD1 (6 bases). Per the germline V gene, CDR1 is SQVTM and CDR2 is ANQGSEA. CDR3 length: 12 amino acids. The V end lost 5 bases, the J end lost 5 bases, and 12 bases lay between the germline ends.

The chain employs TRBV5-1 and TRBJ1-1, with TRBD1 identical over 9 bases. Unmatched junction bases numbered 2, after V lost 7 bases and J lost 1 base. The germline gives CDR1 SGHRS, CDR2 YFSETQ. This CDR3 is 13 amino acids long. CDR3 sequence reads: CASGDRANTEAFF. In nucleotides, the CDR3 is TGCGCCAGCGGGGACAGGGCGAACACTGAAGCTTTCTTT.

The rearrangement joins TRBV2 to TRBJ2-1; 7 bases agree with TRBD2. Per germline, CDR1 SNHLY and CDR2 FYNNEI. Trimming removed 4 bases from V and 5 bases from J; junction bases left unmatched: 11. The CDR3 is 16 residues long. CDR3 bases: TGTGCCAGCAGTGTAGGTCCGCGCGGGACTAACAATGAGCAGTTCTTC. It specifies CASSVGPRGTNNEQFF.

This chain links TRBV28 with TRBJ2-2; 15 bases are a match to TRBD2. The V and J ends lost 4 bases and 6 bases, in that order; junction bases with no gene match: 3. Per the germline V gene, CDR1 is MDHEN and CDR2 is SYDVKM. CDR3 length: 16 amino acids. The CDR3 is CASSYWTSGRAGELFF. The CDR3, as DNA: TGTGCCAGCAGTTACTGGACTAGCGGGAGGGCCGGGGAGCTGTTTTTT.

The chain is built from TRBV25-1 and TRBJ2-7, with D perhaps TRBD1 (6 bases). The length of the CDR3 is 12 residues. The V end lost 6 bases, the J end lost 5 bases, and 11 bases lay between the germline ends. Germline CDR1 MGHDK, CDR2 SYGVNS. This CDR3 reads CASRAGANEQYF. CDR3 in DNA: TGTGCCAGCAGGGCAGGGGCCAACGAGCAGTACTTC.

The chain carries TRBV5-5 and TRBJ2-3; 8 positions agree with TRBD2. From germline, CDR1 is SGHKS and CDR2 YYEKEE (reference sequence). Trimming cost V 0 bases and J 1 base; bases outside gene matches: 7. This CDR3 region has 17 residues. CDR3 sequence: CASSLEVAGSGTDTQYF. The CDR3 nucleotides are TGTGCCAGCAGCTTGGAGGTAGCGGGGTCCGGCACAGATACGCAGTATTTT.

V is TRBV7-6 and J is TRBJ2-7; 11 bases fit TRBD2. The CDR3 sequence is 15 residues long. J gave up 7 bases and V 5 bases, and 10 bases lay outside the gene matches. CDR1 and CDR2 from the germline V gene are SGHVS and FNYEAQ. Written as DNA, the CDR3 is TGTGCCAGCAGCCCGGTAGCGGGAGGGCCGGGGGAGCAGTACTTC. This translates into CASSPVAGGPGEQYF.

The genes are TRBV10-1 and TRBJ2-3; no firm D call. Trimming took 4 bases from V and 5 from J, leaving 13 bases between them. The germline V gene encodes CDR1 WNHNN and CDR2 SYGVQD (reference sequence). The length of the CDR3 is 14 residues. The CDR3 loop is CASSGVTGGDTQYF. CDR3 in DNA: TGCGCCAGCAGTGGTGTTACGGGTGGAGATACGCAGTATTTT.

The chain carries TRBV4-2 and TRBJ2-1; 14 bases map to TRBD2. Germline V gene sequence: CDR1 LGHNA, CDR2 YNFKEQ. This CDR3 region has 16 residues. The trim removed 1 base at V and 7 bases at J, leaving 3 bases unmatched. CDR3 loop: CASSQGGLAGVNEQFF. In DNA form, the CDR3 reads TGTGCCAGCAGCCAAGGGGGACTAGCGGGAGTAAATGAGCAGTTCTTC.

The chain employs TRBV10-1 and TRBJ2-7, with TRBD1 matching 7 bases. Trimming removed 6 bases from V and 6 bases from J; junction bases left unmatched: 8. This CDR3 is built from 13 residues. The germline V gene has CDR1 WNHNN and CDR2 SYGVQD (reference sequence). CDR3 in amino acids: CASSVDRPSEQYF. The CDR3 DNA follows: TGCGCCAGCAGCGTGGACAGGCCCTCCGAGCAGTACTTC.

This chain connects TRBV21-1 to TRBJ1-1; the table's D call, TRBD1, was not checked against the DNA. TRBV21-1 is noted as a pseudogene. The length of the CDR3 is 11 residues. CDR3 region: CAGDRGTEAFF. CDR3 DNA: TGTGCCGGCGACAGGGGGACTGAAGCTTTCTTT.

This chain joins TRBV15 and TRBJ1-1; D might be TRBD1 (6 bases). V was pared by 5 bases and J by 0 bases, with 10 bases between. Germline values: CDR1 LNHNV, CDR2 YYDKDF (reference sequence). The CDR3 is made up of 14 amino acids. The CDR3 nucleotides are TGTGCCACCAGCCGTAGGGGGATGAACACTGAAGCTTTCTTT. The encoded protein is CATSRRGMNTEAFF.

The chain is built from TRBV18 and TRBJ2-5, with TRBD2 matching over 8 bases. V shed 5 bases, J shed 3 bases, and the junction held 5 bases outside the gene matches. The CDR3 spans 14 residues. Germline values: CDR1 KGHSH, CDR2 LQKENI. CDR3 in DNA: TGTGCCAGCTCAACCAACGGGAGGGAAGAGACCCAGTACTTC. It encodes CASSTNGREETQYF. Complete variable domain (other parts from reference TRBV18 and TRBJ2-5): NAGVMQNPRHLVRRRGQEARLRCSPMKGHSHVYWYRQLPEEGLKFMVYLQKENIIDESGMPKERFSAEFPKEGPSILRIQQVVRGDSAAYFCASSTNGREETQYFGPGTRLLVL.

The chain combines TRBV24-1 with TRBJ2-7, with no clear D. V lost 7 bases, J lost 3 bases, and 15 bases lay in between. CDR1 and CDR2 (germline): KGHDR, SFDVKD. The CDR3 is 14 residues long. The CDR3 DNA reads as TGTGCCACCAGCGGAGCCGAGACTGGCTACGAGCAGTACTTC. Residues: CATSGAETGYEQYF.